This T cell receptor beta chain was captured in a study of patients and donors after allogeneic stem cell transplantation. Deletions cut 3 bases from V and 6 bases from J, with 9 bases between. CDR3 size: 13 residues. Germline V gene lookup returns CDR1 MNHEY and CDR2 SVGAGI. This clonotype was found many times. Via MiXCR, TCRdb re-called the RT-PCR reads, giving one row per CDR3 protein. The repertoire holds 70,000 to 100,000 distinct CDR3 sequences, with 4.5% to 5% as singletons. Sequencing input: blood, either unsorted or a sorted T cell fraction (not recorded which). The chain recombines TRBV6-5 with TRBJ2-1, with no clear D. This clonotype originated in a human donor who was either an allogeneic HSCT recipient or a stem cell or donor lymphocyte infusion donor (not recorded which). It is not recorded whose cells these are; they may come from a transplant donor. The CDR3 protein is CASSYGSSNEQFF. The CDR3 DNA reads TGTGCCAGCAGTTATGGGTCAAGCAATGAGCAGTTCTTC.